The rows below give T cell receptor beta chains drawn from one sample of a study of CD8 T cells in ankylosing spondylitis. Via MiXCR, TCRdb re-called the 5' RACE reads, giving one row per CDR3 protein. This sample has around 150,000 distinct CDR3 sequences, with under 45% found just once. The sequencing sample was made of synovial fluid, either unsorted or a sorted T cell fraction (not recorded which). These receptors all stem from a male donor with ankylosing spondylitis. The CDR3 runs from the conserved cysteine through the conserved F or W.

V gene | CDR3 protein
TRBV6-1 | CASRELGDTGELFF
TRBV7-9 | CASSLALAGGPHNEQFF
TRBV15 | CATAPAALNYGYTF
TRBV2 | CASSDMELQEKLFF
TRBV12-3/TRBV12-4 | CASSILSGPSYEQYF
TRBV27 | CASSPVAINYPYGYTF
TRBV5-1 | CASSRGQETQYF
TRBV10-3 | CAISESAVHPGYEQYF
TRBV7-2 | CASSTTTGELFF
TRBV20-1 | CSLPGQGDSDTQYF
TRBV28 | CASSLNRDKYF
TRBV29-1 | CSVDFAGTYARNEQFF
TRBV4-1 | CASSQGIGQPQHF
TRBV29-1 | CSVLQRGGRNEQFF
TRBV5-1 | CASSLEDRELRSTNTGELFF
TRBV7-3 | CASSYRPRGPGRNEQFF
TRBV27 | CASSLSDSNEQYF
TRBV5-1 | CASSLEGHGYTF
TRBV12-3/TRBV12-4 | CASSPRTLQYEQYF
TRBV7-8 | CASSLGSGLETQYF
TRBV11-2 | CASTYRGLAAEQYF
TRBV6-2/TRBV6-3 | CASSQDIPESSYEQYF
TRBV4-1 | CASSQVRGGSGGFPYEQYF
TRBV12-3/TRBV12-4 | CASSQLEQFF
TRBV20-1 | CSASPPRVGTEAFF
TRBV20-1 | CSAPRAWRIKNIQYF
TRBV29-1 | CSVEDRYRLGAEAFF
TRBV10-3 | CAISESTRVRGSYEQYF
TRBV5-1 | CASSPRKVPYNEQFF